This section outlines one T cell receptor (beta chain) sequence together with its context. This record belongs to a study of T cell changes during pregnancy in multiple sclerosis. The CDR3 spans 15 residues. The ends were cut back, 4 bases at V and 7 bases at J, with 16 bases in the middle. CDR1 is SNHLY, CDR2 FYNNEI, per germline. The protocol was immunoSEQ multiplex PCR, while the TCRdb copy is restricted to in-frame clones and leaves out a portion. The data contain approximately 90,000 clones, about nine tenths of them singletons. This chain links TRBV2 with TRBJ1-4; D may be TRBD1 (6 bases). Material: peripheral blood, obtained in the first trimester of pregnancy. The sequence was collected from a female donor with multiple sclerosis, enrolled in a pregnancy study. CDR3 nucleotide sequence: TGTGCCAGCAGTGGACACAGGGCACGTGTTGAAAAACTGTTTTTT. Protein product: CASSGHRARVEKLFF.